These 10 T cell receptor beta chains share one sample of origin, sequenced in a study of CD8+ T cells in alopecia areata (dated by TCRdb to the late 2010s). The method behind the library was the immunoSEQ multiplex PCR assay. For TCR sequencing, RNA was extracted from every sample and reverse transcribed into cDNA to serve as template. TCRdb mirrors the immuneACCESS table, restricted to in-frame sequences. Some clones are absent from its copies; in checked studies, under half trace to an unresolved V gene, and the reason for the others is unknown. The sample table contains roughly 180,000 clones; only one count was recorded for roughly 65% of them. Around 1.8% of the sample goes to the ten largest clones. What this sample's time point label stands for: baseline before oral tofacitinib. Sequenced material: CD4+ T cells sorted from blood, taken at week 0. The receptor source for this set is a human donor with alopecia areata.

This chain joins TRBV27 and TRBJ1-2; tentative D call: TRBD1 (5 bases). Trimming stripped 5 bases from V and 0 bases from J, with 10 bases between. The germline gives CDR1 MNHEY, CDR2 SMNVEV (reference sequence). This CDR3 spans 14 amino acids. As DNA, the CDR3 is TGTGCCAGCAGTGTCACAGGAGCTAACTATGGCTACACCTTC. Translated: CASSVTGANYGYTF.

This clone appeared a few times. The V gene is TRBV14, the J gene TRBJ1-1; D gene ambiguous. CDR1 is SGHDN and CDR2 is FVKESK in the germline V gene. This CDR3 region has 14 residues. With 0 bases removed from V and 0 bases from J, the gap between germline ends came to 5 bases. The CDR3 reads CASSQDLMNTEAFF. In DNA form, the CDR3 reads TGTGCCAGCAGCCAAGATCTGATGAACACTGAAGCTTTCTTT.

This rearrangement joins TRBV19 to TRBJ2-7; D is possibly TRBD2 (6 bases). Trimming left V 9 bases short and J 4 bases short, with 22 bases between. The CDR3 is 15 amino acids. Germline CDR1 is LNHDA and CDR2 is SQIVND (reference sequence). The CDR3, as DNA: TGTGCCAGCAAATTAACCGGGAGCGGGCCATACGAGCAGTACTTC. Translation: CASKLTGSGPYEQYF.

The CDR3 nucleotides are TGTGCCAGCAGCGTAGGTACCGATAATGAAAAACTGTTTTTT. Amino acids: CASSVGTDNEKLFF. This chain joins TRBV9 and TRBJ1-4, with D unresolved. The CDR3 totals 14 residues. Trimming left V 0 bases short and J 4 bases short, with 7 bases between. CDR1 and CDR2 from the germline V gene are SGDLS and YYNGEE.

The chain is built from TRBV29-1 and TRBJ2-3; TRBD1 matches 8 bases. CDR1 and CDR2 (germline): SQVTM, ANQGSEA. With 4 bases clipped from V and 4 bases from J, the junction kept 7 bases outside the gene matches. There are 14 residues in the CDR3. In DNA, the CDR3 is TGCAGCGTTGCGAAGGGACAGGCATCAGATACGCAGTATTTT. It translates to CSVAKGQASDTQYF.

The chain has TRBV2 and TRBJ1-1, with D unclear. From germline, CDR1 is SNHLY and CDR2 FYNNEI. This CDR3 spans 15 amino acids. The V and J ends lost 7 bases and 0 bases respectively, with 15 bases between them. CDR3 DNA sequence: TGTGCCAGCATATCTGACCTACTGCTGAACACTGAAGCTTTCTTT. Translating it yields CASISDLLLNTEAFF.

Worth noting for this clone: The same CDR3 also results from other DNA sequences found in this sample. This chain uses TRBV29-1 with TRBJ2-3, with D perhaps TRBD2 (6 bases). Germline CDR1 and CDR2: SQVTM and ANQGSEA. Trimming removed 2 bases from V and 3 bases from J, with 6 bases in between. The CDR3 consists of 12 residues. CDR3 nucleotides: TGCAGCGTTGAACGGGGGACAGATACGCAGTATTTT. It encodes CSVERGTDTQYF.

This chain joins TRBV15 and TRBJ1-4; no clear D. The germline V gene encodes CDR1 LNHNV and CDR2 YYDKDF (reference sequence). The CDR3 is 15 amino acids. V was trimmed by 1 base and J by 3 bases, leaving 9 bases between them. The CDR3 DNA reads TGTGCCACCAGCAGAGTTGGCAGTCCTAATGAAAAACTGTTTTTT. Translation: CATSRVGSPNEKLFF.

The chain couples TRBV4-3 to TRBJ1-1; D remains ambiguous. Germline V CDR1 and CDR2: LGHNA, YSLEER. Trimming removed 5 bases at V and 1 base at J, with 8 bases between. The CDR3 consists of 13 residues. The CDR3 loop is CASSAHSNTEAFF. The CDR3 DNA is TGCGCCAGCAGCGCACACTCGAACACTGAAGCTTTCTTT.

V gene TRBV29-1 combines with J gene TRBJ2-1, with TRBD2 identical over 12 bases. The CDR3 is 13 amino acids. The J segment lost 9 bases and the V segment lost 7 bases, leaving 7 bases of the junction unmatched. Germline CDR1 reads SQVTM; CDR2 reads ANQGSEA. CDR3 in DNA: TGCAGCGACCGACTAGCGGGGGTGGGTGAGCAGTTCTTC. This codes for CSDRLAGVGEQFF.